A selection of T cell receptor beta chains follows, all from one sample in a study of monozygotic twins with inflammatory bowel disease. TCRdb processed the 5' RACE reads again and assigns one entry to each CDR3 protein, with no DNA. This sample contains approximately 150,000 distinct CDR3 sequences. The sample was blood. The origin of the receptors is a human donor with ulcerative colitis or Crohn's disease, or a healthy co-twin of an affected twin (not recorded which). CDR3s include the opening cysteine and the closing phenylalanine or tryptophan.

J | length | V | CDR3
TRBJ2-2 | 15 | TRBV18 | CASSPRDRGIEELFF
TRBJ2-1 | 13 | TRBV6-6 | CASNPSSYNEQFF
TRBJ2-7 | 16 | TRBV20-1 | CSARGKQGADTYEQYF
TRBJ1-5 | 16 | TRBV6-2/TRBV6-3 | CASRDYRGKEGQPQHF
TRBJ1-2 | 15 | TRBV7-9 | CASSLVQEYNYGYTF
TRBJ2-2 | 17 | TRBV12-3/TRBV12-4 | CASSPLLAGLETGELFF
TRBJ2-7 | 15 | TRBV20-1 | CSARGLAGGSYEQYF
TRBJ1-1 | 17 | TRBV7-2 | CASSLFGTGNMNTEAFF
TRBJ1-2 | 17 | TRBV11-2 | CASSLDGGRGQSYGYTF
TRBJ2-5 | 13 | TRBV5-1 | CASSYAPEETQYF
TRBJ2-7 | 11 | TRBV5-4 | CASRQGPEQYF
TRBJ1-3 | 15 | TRBV5-1 | CASSLGTDSGNTIYF
TRBJ2-7 | 14 | TRBV12-3/TRBV12-4 | CASSSPDGAYEQYF
TRBJ1-2 | 15 | TRBV4-3 | CASSQGRYGVYGYTF
TRBJ2-1 | 16 | TRBV24-1 | CATSDPKSRKQNEQFF
TRBJ2-2 | 16 | TRBV9 | CASSVRPLLVLGELFF
TRBJ2-5 | 18 | TRBV4-3 | CASSQDLAGTGGQETQYF
TRBJ2-2 | 16 | TRBV7-2 | CASKFVGTANTGELFF
TRBJ2-3 | 13 | TRBV3-1 | CASSQDNSDTQYF
TRBJ2-5 | 14 | TRBV5-1 | CASSLYSGGETQYF
TRBJ1-1 | 13 | TRBV20-1 | CSPLFGFLTEAFF
TRBJ2-1 | 15 | TRBV6-2/TRBV6-3 | CASIHDRGSYNEQFF
TRBJ1-5 | 15 | TRBV7-6 | CASSLEAVLNQPQHF
TRBJ2-7 | 15 | TRBV4-3 | CASSQSSGPGYEQYF
TRBJ2-1 | 15 | TRBV6-5 | CASSFGGVTYNEQFF
TRBJ2-3 | 15 | TRBV7-2 | CASSFRTGGADTQYF
TRBJ1-3 | 17 | TRBV18 | CASSPPNTGSSGNTIYF
TRBJ2-7 | 14 | TRBV3-1 | CASSQVIGADEQYF
TRBJ1-6 | 17 | TRBV4-1 | CASSPISRDTNNSPLHF
TRBJ1-1 | 19 | TRBV15 | CATSRLTDRGRVVNTEAFF
TRBJ2-2 | 17 | TRBV7-2 | CASSLAYSGSNTGELFF
TRBJ2-1 | 16 | TRBV5-4 | CASSPLVSGAYNEQFF
TRBJ2-5 | 21 | TRBV6-2/TRBV6-3 | CASSYYEPGTSGGDPQETQYF
TRBJ2-7 | 14 | TRBV4-2 | CASSQSGGPYEQYF
TRBJ2-3 | 15 | TRBV5-5 | CASRRQGVGTDTQYF
TRBJ2-1 | 15 | TRBV3-1 | CASSDSPRGLGEQFF
TRBJ2-7 | 14 | TRBV19 | CASTRTGTAYEQYF
TRBJ2-2 | 13 | TRBV20-1 | CSSRGTNTGELFF
TRBJ2-4 | 15 | TRBV7-2 | CASSLWPGAANIQYF
TRBJ1-1 | 13 | TRBV29-1 | CSVVRQRNTEAFF
TRBJ2-1 | 12 | TRBV29-1 | CSVRRADNEQFF
TRBJ1-1 | 14 | TRBV5-4 | CASSADRAHPWAFF
TRBJ2-7 | 15 | TRBV6-5 | CASSYAGQADYEQYF
TRBJ1-2 | 16 | TRBV20-1 | CSATNQMRGPSYGYTF
TRBJ1-1 | 15 | TRBV7-2 | CASSLVSGSNTEAFF